This TCR beta chain was captured in a study of CD8 T cells in Susac syndrome. Reverse transcription used roughly 0.5 to 1 ug RNA and random hexamers. Amplification of TCR beta CDR3 across 54 Vbeta and 13 Jbeta was performed with immunoSEQ multiplex PCR. TCRdb analysed the immunoSEQ multiplex PCR reads with MiXCR anew, one entry per CDR3 protein. The sample yields about 200,000 distinct CDR3 sequences, around 95% seen once. The authors sequenced TCR beta from blood CD8+ and CD4+ T cells. Negative magnetic isolation gave CD8+ and CD4+ cells; FACS enriched CD8+ TEMRA. CDR3 length equals 13 residues. The germline CDR1 and CDR2 sequences are SQVTM and ANQGSEA. Trimming cost V 8 bases and J 3 bases, with 16 bases left between them.

Sequencing was performed on CD4+ T cells from PBMCs. The clonotype was recovered from a human donor in good health. The J gene is TRBJ1-1, the V gene TRBV29-1; D uncertain. The chain's CDR3 is CSPKTRADTEAFF. The CDR3 region has the DNA TGCAGCCCCAAAACGCGGGCGGACACTGAAGCTTTCTTT. The full variable domain, in which reference TRBV29-1 and TRBJ1-1 provide the parts outside the CDR3, is SAVISQKPSRDICQRGTSLTIQCQVDSQVTMMFWYRQQPGQSLTLIATANQGSEATYESGFVIDKFPISRPNLTFSTLTVSNMSPEDSSIYLCSPKTRADTEAFFGQGTRLTVV.